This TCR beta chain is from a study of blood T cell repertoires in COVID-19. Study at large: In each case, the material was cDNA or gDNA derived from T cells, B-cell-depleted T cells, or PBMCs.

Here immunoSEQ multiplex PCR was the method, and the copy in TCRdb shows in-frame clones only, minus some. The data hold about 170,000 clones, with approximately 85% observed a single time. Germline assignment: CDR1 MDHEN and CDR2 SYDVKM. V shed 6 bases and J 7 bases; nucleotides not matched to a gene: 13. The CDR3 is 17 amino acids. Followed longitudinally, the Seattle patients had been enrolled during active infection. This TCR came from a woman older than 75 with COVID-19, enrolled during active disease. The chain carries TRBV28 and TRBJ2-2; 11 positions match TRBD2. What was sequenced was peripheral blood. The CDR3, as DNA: TGTGCCAGCAGACCCGCTACTAGCGGGGGACTCAACGGGGAGCTGTTTTTT. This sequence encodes CASRPATSGGLNGELFF.